Presented here are 24 T cell receptor beta chains from one specimen sequenced in a study of T-cell reconstitution after alpha-beta-depleted transplantation in children. Unique molecular identifiers were used in preparing the TCRbeta library. MiXCR, applied by TCRdb to the PCR reads, yields one record per CDR3 protein. The sample consists of about 540,000 distinct CDR3 sequences, roughly a quarter of them appearing once. Sequenced material: PBMCs, taken before TCRalphabeta/CD19-depleted stem cell transplant. The origin of the receptors is a boy under two years old with Wiskott-Aldrich syndrome, due to receive a stem cell transplant.

V and J are TRBV10-3 and TRBJ2-2, with D perhaps TRBD1 (6 bases). The CDR3 is 16 residues long. Germline V gene sequence: CDR1 ENHRY, CDR2 SYGVKD. V lost 0 bases to trimming and J lost 1 base, with 9 bases between them. The CDR3 region has the DNA TGTGCCATCAGTGAGTCGAAGGACAGGAACACCGGGGAGCTGTTTTTT. Translating it yields CAISESKDRNTGELFF.

This clonotype occurred once. This chain uses TRBV5-1 with TRBJ2-5; TRBD2 aligns across 8 bases. Trimming cost V 1 base and J 5 bases; bases outside gene matches: 10. The CDR3 is made up of 16 amino acids. The germline V gene encodes CDR1 SGHRS and CDR2 YFSETQ. The DNA for the CDR3 is TGCGCCAGCAGCTTGCCGGTTAGGACTAGCAGCGAGACCCAGTACTTC. This sequence encodes CASSLPVRTSSETQYF.

V is TRBV5-1 and J is TRBJ1-1; TRBD1 aligns across 7 bases. The germline CDR1 and CDR2 sequences are SGHRS and YFSETQ. The CDR3 is 13 residues long. Trimming at V came to 4 bases and at J to 6 bases, leaving 6 bases not matched to a gene. The CDR3 loop is CASSTTGSPEAFF. The DNA of the CDR3 is TGCGCCAGCAGCACGACAGGGAGCCCTGAAGCTTTCTTT.

J is TRBJ2-3 and V is TRBV12-3 or TRBV12-4, with D tentatively TRBD1 (5 bases). The CDR3 totals 14 residues. V was trimmed by 6 bases and J by 2 bases, leaving 12 bases between them. CDR3 sequence: CASSRTTVTDTQYF. In DNA, the CDR3 is TGTGCCAGCAGCCGTACGACAGTCACAGATACGCAGTATTTT.

The chain combines TRBV4-1 with TRBJ2-7; 8 bases are shared with TRBD2. The junction had 16 bases not matched to a gene; V was cut back by 2 bases and J by 7 bases. CDR3 length equals 17 residues. The V gene's germline CDR1 is MGHRA and CDR2 YSYEKL. In DNA form, the CDR3 reads TGCGCCAGCAGCCAATCCCTCCCCGGGAGGGCCGGAGGGGAGCAGTACTTC. It codes for CASSQSLPGRAGGEQYF.

The chain is built from TRBV12-3 or TRBV12-4 and TRBJ1-1, with D maybe TRBD1 (6 bases). Trimming removed 6 bases from V and 8 bases from J, with 22 bases in between. The CDR3 has 15 amino acids. Here the CDR3 reads CASRLPTGRSAEAFF. CDR3 nucleotides: TGTGCCAGCAGGCTCCCTACAGGGAGGTCGGCGGAAGCTTTCTTT.

The genes are TRBV20-1 and TRBJ1-1; 7 bases fit TRBD1. The germline V gene has CDR1 DFQATT and CDR2 SNEGSKA (reference sequence). V shed 6 bases and J 0 bases; nucleotides not matched to a gene: 4. The CDR3 loop spans 13 amino acids. The CDR3 protein is CSASDRVNTEAFF. The CDR3 coding sequence is TGCAGTGCCAGCGACAGGGTGAACACTGAAGCTTTCTTT.

This clonotype was observed a handful of times. The gene calls are TRBV7-2 and TRBJ1-2; tentatively, D is TRBD1 (5 bases). V gave up 1 base and J gave up 8 bases, with 11 bases separating them. In germline, CDR1 is SGHTA, CDR2 FQGNSA. The CDR3 has 13 amino acids. CDR3 amino acids: CASSLGRARGYTF. CDR3 in DNA: TGTGCCAGCAGCTTAGGCAGGGCGCGCGGCTACACCTTC. Filled out from reference TRBV7-2 and TRBJ1-2, the complete variable domain reads GAGVSQSPSNKVTEKGKDVELRCDPISGHTALYWYRQSLGQGLEFLIYFQGNSAPDKSGLPSDRFSAERTGGSVSTLTIQRTQQEDSAVYLCASSLGRARGYTFGSGTRLTVV.

The J gene is TRBJ2-1, the V gene TRBV20-1; 10 nucleotides agree with TRBD2. Trimming at V came to 0 bases and at J to 1 base, leaving 6 bases not matched to a gene. Germline CDR1 is DFQATT and CDR2 is SNEGSKA (reference sequence). The CDR3 totals 17 residues. In DNA form, the CDR3 reads TGCAGTGCTAGAGATCCCCTAGCGGGAGTGTCCTACAATGAGCAGTTCTTC. It yields the protein CSARDPLAGVSYNEQFF.

V gene TRBV5-1 combines with J gene TRBJ1-2; 7 nucleotides line up with TRBD1. The CDR3 extends over 15 amino acids. Looked up from germline, CDR1 is SGHRS and CDR2 is YFSETQ. The trim removed 0 bases at V and 4 bases at J, leaving 6 bases unmatched. The CDR3 DNA sequence: TGCGCCAGCAGCTTGGAACGACCAGGGGGCTATGGCTACACCTTC. Protein: CASSLERPGGYGYTF.

The chain couples TRBV5-4 to TRBJ2-3, with TRBD2 identical over 10 bases. V was pared by 5 bases and J by 3 bases, with 6 bases of the junction left unmatched. The CDR3 loop spans 15 amino acids. From germline, CDR1 is SGHNT and CDR2 YYREEE (reference sequence). DNA for the CDR3: TGTGCCAGCAGTCCCACTAGCGGGAAGACAGATACGCAGTATTTT. Protein sequence: CASSPTSGKTDTQYF.

This chain joins TRBV28 and TRBJ1-4, with D possibly matching TRBD1 (5 bases). Trimming pared 6 bases from V and 8 bases from J, leaving 19 bases between. CDR1 MDHEN and CDR2 SYDVKM come from the germline V gene. CDR3 size: 15 residues. The CDR3 DNA reads TGTGCCAGCAGCACTCCGGGGCCGGGGGTAGAAAAACTGTTTTTT. It codes for CASSTPGPGVEKLFF.

The V gene is TRBV7-2, the J gene TRBJ2-5; D is perhaps TRBD2 (6 bases). CDR3 size: 14 residues. The germline V gene encodes CDR1 SGHTA and CDR2 FQGNSA. Deletions cut 1 base from V and 5 bases from J, with 11 bases between. The DNA for the CDR3 is TGTGCCAGCAGCTTAGGTCGAGGGAGGGAGACCCAGTACTTC. It encodes CASSLGRGRETQYF.

CDR3 coding DNA: TGTGCCAGCAGCCAAGACTTCCGGTCAGAGACCCAGTACTTC. Its translation is CASSQDFRSETQYF. This chain links TRBV4-2 with TRBJ2-5; no reliable D call. Trimming removed 0 bases at V and 4 bases at J, with 9 bases between. Germline assignment: CDR1 LGHNA and CDR2 YNFKEQ. This CDR3 region has 14 residues.

This clonotype occurred a few times. This rearrangement joins TRBV5-1 to TRBJ2-1; 7 bases agree with TRBD2. Germline assignment: CDR1 SGHRS and CDR2 YFSETQ. V was clipped by 0 bases and J by 2 bases; unmatched bases: 5. The CDR3 runs to 16 residues. For the CDR3, the DNA is TGCGCCAGCAGCTTGGGGTCGGCGGGAGCCTACAATGAGCAGTTCTTC. Translated, it gives CASSLGSAGAYNEQFF.

This chain joins TRBV20-1 and TRBJ2-1; D not resolved. The germline CDR1 and CDR2 sequences are DFQATT and SNEGSKA (reference sequence). CDR3 length equals 10 residues. V gave up 5 bases and J gave up 5 bases, with 4 bases separating them. DNA of the CDR3: TGCAGTGCTGCTAACAATGAGCAGTTCTTC. Amino acid sequence: CSAANNEQFF.

This clonotype was counted a few times. The chain has TRBV18 and TRBJ2-2, with a tentative D call TRBD2 (5 bases). Per the germline V gene, CDR1 is KGHSH and CDR2 is LQKENI. This CDR3 contains 14 residues. Trimming stripped 5 bases from V and 4 bases from J, with 11 bases between. In nucleotides, the CDR3 is TGTGCCAGCTCATCTACTAGTTCCACCGGGGAGCTGTTTTTT. Amino acid sequence: CASSSTSSTGELFF.

The rearrangement uses TRBV6-1 and TRBJ2-5; maybe TRBD1 (6 bases). CDR3 length equals 14 residues. Trimming shortened V by 2 bases and J by 1 base, and 8 bases separated the two germline ends. Germline loops: CDR1 MNHNS, CDR2 SASEGT. In nucleotides, the CDR3 is TGTGCCAGCAGTGAAATCAGGGGCCAAGAGACCCAGTACTTC. It is translated as CASSEIRGQETQYF.

The sample holds a few counts of this clonotype. V gene TRBV10-3 combines with J gene TRBJ1-2; TRBD1 aligns across 7 bases. Germline values: CDR1 ENHRY, CDR2 SYGVKD. V dropped 5 bases and J dropped 0; count of bases not matched to a gene: 3. The CDR3 length is 14 residues. The CDR3 DNA sequence: TGTGCCATCAGTCGGGACAGCGCTAACTATGGCTACACCTTC. It encodes CAISRDSANYGYTF.

This chain connects TRBV6-1 to TRBJ1-4, with a tentative D call TRBD1 (6 bases). The CDR3 runs to 14 residues. Trimming removed 4 bases from V and 4 bases from J, with 10 bases in between. CDR1 is MNHNS and CDR2 is SASEGT in the germline V gene. The CDR3 DNA is TGTGCCAGCAGTGCGAGGGGGTTTAATGAAAAACTGTTTTTT. Its protein is CASSARGFNEKLFF.

The chain links TRBV6-1 to TRBJ1-1; TRBD1 matches at 8 bases. The V segment lost 5 bases and the J segment 2 bases; nucleotides outside the gene matches: 7. Looked up from germline, CDR1 is MNHNS and CDR2 is SASEGT. The CDR3 has 15 residues. As DNA, the CDR3 is TGTGCCAGCAGTCAACATGGGACAGGAAACACTGAAGCTTTCTTT. Residues: CASSQHGTGNTEAFF.

In nucleotides, the CDR3 is TGCGCCAGCAGCTTGGATGGGCTAGCGGGATTCAATGAGCAGTTCTTC. Translated, it gives CASSLDGLAGFNEQFF. The chain couples TRBV5-1 to TRBJ2-1; 9 bases are shared with TRBD2. CDR3 length: 16 amino acids. V was clipped by 0 bases and J by 6 bases; unmatched bases: 7. In germline, CDR1 is SGHRS, CDR2 YFSETQ.

The chain is built from TRBV12-3 or TRBV12-4 and TRBJ2-1; 9 nucleotides agree with TRBD2. The CDR3 sequence is 15 residues long. Trimming cost V 1 base and J 8 bases; bases outside gene matches: 6. CDR3 protein: CASSLGLAGFYEQFF. DNA of the CDR3: TGTGCCAGCAGTTTAGGGCTAGCGGGGTTCTATGAGCAGTTCTTC.

This chain joins TRBV5-1 and TRBJ2-1; D remains unclear. There are 15 residues in the CDR3. Trimming shortened V by 1 base and J by 0 bases, and 8 bases separated the two germline ends. The germline gives CDR1 SGHRS, CDR2 YFSETQ. CDR3 sequence reads: CASSLPASSYNEQFF. DNA of the CDR3: TGCGCCAGCAGCTTGCCGGCGAGCTCCTACAATGAGCAGTTCTTC. Variable domain in full (rest from reference TRBV5-1 and TRBJ2-1): KAGVTQTPRYLIKTRGQQVTLSCSPISGHRSVSWYQQTPGQGLQFLFEYFSETQRNKGNFPGRFSGRQFSNSRSEMNVSTLELGDSALYLCASSLPASSYNEQFFGPGTRLTVL.